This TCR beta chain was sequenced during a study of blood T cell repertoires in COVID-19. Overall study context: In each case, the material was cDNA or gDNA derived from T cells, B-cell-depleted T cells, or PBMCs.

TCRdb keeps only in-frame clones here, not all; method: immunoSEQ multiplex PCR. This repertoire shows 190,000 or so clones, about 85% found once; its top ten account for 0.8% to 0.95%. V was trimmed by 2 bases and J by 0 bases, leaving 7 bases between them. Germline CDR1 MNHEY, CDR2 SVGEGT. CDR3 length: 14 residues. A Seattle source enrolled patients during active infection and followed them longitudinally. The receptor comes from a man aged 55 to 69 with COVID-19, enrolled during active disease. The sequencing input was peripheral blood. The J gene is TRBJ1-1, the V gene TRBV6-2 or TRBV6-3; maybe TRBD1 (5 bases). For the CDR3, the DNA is TGTGCCAGCAGTTACGAGACAGTGAACACTGAAGCTTTCTTT. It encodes CASSYETVNTEAFF.